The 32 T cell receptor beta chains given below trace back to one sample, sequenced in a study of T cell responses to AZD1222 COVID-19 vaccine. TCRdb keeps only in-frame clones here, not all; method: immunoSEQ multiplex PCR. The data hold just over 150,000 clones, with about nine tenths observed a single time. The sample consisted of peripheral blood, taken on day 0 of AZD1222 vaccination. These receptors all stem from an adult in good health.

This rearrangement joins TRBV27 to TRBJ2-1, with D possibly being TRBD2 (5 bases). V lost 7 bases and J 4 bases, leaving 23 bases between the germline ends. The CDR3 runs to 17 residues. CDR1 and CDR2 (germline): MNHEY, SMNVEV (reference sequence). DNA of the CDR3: TGTGCCAGCATGAGTTTAATACCTTCTTGGACTTACAATGAGCAGTTCTTC. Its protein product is CASMSLIPSWTYNEQFF.

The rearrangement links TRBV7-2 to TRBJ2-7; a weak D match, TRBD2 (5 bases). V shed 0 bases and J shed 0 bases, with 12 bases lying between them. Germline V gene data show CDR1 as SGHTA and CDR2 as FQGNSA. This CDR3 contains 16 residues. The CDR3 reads CASSLAWVGSSYEQYF. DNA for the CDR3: TGTGCCAGCAGCTTAGCGTGGGTAGGGAGCTCCTACGAGCAGTACTTC. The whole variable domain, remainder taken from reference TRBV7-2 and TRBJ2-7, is GAGVSQSPSNKVTEKGKDVELRCDPISGHTALYWYRQSLGQGLEFLIYFQGNSAPDKSGLPSDRFSAERTGGSVSTLTIQRTQQEDSAVYLCASSLAWVGSSYEQYFGPGTRLTVT.

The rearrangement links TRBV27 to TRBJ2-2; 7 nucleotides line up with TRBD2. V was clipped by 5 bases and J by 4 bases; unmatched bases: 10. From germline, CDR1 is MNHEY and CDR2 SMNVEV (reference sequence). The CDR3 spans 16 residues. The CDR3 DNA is TGTGCCAGCAGTCCGGGACTATCGAGTGGCACCGGGGAGCTGTTTTTT. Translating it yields CASSPGLSSGTGELFF.

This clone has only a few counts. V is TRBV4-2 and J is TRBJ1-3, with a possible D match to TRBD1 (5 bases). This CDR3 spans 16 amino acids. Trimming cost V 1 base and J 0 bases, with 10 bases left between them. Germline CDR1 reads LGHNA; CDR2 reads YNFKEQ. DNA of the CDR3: TGTGCCAGCAGCCAAGTATGGGGCCTCTCTGGAAACACCATATATTTT. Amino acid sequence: CASSQVWGLSGNTIYF.

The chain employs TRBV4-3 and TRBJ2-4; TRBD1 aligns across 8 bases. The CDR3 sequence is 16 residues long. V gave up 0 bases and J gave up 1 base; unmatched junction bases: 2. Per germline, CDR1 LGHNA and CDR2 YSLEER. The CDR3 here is CASSQDQGAAKNIQYF. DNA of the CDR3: TGCGCCAGCAGCCAAGATCAGGGGGCGGCCAAAAACATTCAGTACTTC.

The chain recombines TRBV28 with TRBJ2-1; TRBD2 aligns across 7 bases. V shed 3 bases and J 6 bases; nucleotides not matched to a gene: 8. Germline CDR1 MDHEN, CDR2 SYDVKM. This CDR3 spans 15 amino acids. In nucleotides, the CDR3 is TGTGCCAGCAGTTTGGGCGGGAGTGGAAGCAATGAGCAGTTCTTC. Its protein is CASSLGGSGSNEQFF.

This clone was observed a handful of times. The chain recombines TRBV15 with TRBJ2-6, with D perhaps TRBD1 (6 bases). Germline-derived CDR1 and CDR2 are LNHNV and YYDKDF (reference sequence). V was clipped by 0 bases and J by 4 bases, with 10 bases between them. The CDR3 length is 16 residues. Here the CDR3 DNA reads TGTGCCACCAGCAGAGATCGACAGGCAGGGGCCAACGTCCTGACTTTC. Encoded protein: CATSRDRQAGANVLTF.

The CDR3 DNA sequence: TGTGCTAGTGGTTTGTATGGCACCGGGGAGCTGTTTTTT. It translates to CASGLYGTGELFF. J is TRBJ2-2 and V is TRBV12-5; D gene ambiguous. V lost 2 bases to trimming and J lost 4 bases, with 5 bases between them. The CDR3 totals 13 residues. The germline gives CDR1 LGHNT, CDR2 FRNRAP.

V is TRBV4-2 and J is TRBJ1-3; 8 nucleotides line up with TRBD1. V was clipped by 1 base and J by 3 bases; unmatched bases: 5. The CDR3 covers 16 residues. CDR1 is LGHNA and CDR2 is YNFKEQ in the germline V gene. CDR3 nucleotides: TGTGCCAGCAGCCAAGCCTCCGACAGGGGTGGAAACACCATATATTTT. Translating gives CASSQASDRGGNTIYF.

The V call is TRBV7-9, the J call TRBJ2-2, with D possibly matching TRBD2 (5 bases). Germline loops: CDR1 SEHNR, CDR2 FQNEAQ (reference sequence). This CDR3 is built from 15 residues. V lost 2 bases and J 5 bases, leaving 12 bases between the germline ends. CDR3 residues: CASSLIYAGTGELFF. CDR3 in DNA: TGTGCCAGCAGCTTAATTTATGCGGGTACCGGGGAGCTGTTTTTT.

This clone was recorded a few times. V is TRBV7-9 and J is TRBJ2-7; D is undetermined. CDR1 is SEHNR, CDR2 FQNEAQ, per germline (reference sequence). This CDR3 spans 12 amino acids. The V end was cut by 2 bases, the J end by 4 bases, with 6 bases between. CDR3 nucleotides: TGTGCCAGCAGCTTACTGGGGTACGAGCAGTACTTC. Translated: CASSLLGYEQYF.

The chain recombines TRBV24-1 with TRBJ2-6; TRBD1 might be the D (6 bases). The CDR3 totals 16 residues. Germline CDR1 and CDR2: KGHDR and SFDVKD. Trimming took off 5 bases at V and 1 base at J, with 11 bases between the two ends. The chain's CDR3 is CATSGTAKSGANVLTF. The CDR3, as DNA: TGTGCCACCAGTGGGACAGCTAAGTCTGGGGCCAACGTCCTGACTTTC.

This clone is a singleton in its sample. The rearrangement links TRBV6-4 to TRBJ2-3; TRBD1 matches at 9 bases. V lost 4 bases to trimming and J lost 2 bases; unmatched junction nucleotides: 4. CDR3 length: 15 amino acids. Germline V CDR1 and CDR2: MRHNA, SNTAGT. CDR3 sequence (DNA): TGTGCCAGCAGTGGGACAGGGGAAAACACAGATACGCAGTATTTT. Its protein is CASSGTGENTDTQYF.

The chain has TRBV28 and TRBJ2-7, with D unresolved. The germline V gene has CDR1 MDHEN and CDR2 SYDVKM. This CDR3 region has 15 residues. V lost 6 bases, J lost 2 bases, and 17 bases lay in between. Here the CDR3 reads CASRSRVGPAYEQYF. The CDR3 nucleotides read TGTGCCAGCAGGTCCCGTGTTGGGCCAGCCTACGAGCAGTACTTC.

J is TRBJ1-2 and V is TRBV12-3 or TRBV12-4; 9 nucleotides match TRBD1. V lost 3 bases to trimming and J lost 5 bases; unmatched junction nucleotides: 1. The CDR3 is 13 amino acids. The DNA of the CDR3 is TGTGCCAGCAGTTTGGGGACAGGGTATGGCTACACCTTC. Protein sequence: CASSLGTGYGYTF.

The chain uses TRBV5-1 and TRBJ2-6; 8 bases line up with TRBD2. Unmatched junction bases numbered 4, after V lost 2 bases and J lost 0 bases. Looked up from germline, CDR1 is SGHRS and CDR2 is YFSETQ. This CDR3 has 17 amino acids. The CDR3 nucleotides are TGCGCCAGCAGCTTCAGGACTAGCCGCTCTGGGGCCAACGTCCTGACTTTC. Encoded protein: CASSFRTSRSGANVLTF.

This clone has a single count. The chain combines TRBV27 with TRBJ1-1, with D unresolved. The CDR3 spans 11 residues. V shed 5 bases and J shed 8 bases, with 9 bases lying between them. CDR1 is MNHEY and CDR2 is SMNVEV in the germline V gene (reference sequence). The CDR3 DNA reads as TGTGCCAGCAGTCAACAGAACGAAGCTTTCTTT. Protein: CASSQQNEAFF.

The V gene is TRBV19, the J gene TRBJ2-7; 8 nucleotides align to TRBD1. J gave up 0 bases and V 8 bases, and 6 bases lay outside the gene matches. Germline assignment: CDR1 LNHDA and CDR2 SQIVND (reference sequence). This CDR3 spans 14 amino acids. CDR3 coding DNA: TGTGCCAGTGGAAACAGGGGGTTCTCCTACGAGCAGTACTTC. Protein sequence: CASGNRGFSYEQYF.

CDR3 loop: CASSFGGDVDTQYF. The CDR3 DNA sequence: TGTGCCAGCAGCTTTGGGGGAGACGTAGATACGCAGTATTTT. The gene calls are TRBV7-9 and TRBJ2-3; D possibly matches TRBD1 or TRBD2 (5 bases each). CDR3 size: 14 residues. The V and J ends lost 3 bases and 5 bases respectively, with 12 bases between them. In germline, CDR1 is SEHNR, CDR2 FQNEAQ (reference sequence).

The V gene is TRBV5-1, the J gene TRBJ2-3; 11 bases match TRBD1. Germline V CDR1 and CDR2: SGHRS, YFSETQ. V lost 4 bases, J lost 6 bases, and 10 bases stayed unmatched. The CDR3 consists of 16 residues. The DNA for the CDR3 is TGCGCCAGCAGCCTACCCGGGACAGGGGGGGCGGATACGCAGTATTTT. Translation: CASSLPGTGGADTQYF. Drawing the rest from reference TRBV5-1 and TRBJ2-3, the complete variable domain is KAGVTQTPRYLIKTRGQQVTLSCSPISGHRSVSWYQQTPGQGLQFLFEYFSETQRNKGNFPGRFSGRQFSNSRSEMNVSTLELGDSALYLCASSLPGTGGADTQYFGPGTRLTVL.

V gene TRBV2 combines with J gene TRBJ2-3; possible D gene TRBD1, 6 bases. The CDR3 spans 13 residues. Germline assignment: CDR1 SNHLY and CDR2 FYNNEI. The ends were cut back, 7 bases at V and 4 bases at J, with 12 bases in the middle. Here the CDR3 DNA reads TGTGCCAGCAATAGACAGGAGGCAGATACGCAGTATTTT. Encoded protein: CASNRQEADTQYF.

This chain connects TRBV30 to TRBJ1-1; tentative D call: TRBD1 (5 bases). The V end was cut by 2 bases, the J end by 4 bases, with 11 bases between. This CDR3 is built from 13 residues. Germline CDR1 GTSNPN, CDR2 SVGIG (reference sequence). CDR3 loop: CAWSWGEGTEAFF. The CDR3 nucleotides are TGTGCCTGGAGTTGGGGGGAGGGCACTGAAGCTTTCTTT.

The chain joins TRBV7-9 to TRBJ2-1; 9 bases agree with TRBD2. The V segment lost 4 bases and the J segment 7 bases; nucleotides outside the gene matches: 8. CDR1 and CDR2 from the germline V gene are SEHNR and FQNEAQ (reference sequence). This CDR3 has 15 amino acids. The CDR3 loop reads CASSSRLAEGNEQFF. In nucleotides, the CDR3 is TGTGCCAGCAGCTCTCGACTAGCGGAAGGGAATGAGCAGTTCTTC.

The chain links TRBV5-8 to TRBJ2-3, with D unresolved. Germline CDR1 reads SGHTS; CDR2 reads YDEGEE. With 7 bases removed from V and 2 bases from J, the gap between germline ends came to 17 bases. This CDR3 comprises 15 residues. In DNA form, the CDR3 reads TGTGCCAGCCTGCGGCGGAAGGGCATCACAGATACGCAGTATTTT. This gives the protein CASLRRKGITDTQYF.

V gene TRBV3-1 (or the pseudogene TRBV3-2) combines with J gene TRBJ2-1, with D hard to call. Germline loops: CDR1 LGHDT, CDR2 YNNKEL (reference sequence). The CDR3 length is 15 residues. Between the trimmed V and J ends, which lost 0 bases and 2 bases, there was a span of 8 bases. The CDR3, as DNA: TGTGCCAGCAGCCAAGATTCTTCCACCTACAATGAGCAGTTCTTC. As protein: CASSQDSSTYNEQFF.

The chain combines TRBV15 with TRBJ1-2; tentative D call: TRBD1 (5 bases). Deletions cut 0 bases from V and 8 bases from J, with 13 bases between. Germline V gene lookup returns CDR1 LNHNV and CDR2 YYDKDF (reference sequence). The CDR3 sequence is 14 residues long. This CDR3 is CATSRDRGEIGYTF. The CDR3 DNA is TGTGCCACCAGCAGAGATCGGGGGGAAATAGGCTACACCTTC.

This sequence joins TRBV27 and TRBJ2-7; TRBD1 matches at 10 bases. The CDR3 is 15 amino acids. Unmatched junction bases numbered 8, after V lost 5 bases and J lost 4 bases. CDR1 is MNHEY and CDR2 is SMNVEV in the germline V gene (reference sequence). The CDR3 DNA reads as TGTGCCAGCAGTGGTACGACAGGGGGCGGGTACGAGCAGTACTTC. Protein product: CASSGTTGGGYEQYF.

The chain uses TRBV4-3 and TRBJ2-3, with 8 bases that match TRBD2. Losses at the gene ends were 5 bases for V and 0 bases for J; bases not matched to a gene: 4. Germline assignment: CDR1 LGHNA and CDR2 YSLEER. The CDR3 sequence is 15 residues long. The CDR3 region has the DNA TGCGCCAGCAGCGAGCGGGAGTTTAGCACAGATACGCAGTATTTT. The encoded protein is CASSEREFSTDTQYF.

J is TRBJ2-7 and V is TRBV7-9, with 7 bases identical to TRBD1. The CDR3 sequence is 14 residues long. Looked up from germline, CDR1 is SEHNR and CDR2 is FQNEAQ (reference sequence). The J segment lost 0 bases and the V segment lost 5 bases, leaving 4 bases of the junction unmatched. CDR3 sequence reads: CASSATGLSYEQYF. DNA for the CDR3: TGTGCCAGCAGCGCGACAGGGCTCTCCTACGAGCAGTACTTC. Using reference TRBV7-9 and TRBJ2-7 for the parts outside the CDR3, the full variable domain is DTGVSQNPRHKITKRGQNVTFRCDPISEHNRLYWYRQTLGQGPEFLTYFQNEAQLEKSRLLSDRFSAERPKGSFSTLEIQRTEQGDSAMYLCASSATGLSYEQYFGPGTRLTVT.

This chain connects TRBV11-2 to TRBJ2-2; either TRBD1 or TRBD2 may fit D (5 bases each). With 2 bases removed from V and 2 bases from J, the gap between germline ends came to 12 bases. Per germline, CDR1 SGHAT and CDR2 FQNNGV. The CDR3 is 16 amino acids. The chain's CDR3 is CASSLIGGVNTGELFF. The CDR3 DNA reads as TGTGCCAGCAGCTTAATTGGGGGAGTAAACACCGGGGAGCTGTTTTTT.

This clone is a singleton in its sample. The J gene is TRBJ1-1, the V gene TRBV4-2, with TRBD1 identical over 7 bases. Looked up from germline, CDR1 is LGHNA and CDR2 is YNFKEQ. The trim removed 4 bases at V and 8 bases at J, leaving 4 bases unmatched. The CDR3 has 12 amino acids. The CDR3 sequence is CASSLGQAEAFF. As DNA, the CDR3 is TGTGCCAGCAGCCTCGGACAGGCAGAAGCTTTCTTT.

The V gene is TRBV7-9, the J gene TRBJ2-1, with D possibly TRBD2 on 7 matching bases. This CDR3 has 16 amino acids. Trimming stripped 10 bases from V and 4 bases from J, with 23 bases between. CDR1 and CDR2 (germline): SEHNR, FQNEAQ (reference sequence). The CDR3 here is CAIRGRGNSGYNEQFF. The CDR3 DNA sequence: TGTGCCATTAGAGGGAGGGGGAACTCAGGGTACAATGAGCAGTTCTTC.